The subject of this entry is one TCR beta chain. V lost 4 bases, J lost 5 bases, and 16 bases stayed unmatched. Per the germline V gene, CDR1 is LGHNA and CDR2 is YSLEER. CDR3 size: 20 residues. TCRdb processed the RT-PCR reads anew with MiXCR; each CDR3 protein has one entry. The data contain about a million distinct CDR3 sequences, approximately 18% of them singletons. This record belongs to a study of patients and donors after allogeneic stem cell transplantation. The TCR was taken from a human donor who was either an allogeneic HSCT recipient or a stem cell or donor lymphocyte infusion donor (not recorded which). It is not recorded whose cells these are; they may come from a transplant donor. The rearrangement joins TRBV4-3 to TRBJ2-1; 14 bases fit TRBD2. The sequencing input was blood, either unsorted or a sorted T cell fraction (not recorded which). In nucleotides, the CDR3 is TGCGCCAGCAGCCCAAACATCGGACTAGCGGGGGGTCAACCTAACAATGAGCAGTTCTTC. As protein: CASSPNIGLAGGQPNNEQFF.